A single sample is the source of the 10 T cell receptor beta chains below, sequenced in a study of identifying expanded T cells in peripheral blood. Clones were read by immunoSEQ multiplex PCR, and TCRdb kept only the in-frame ones, dropping some. The data hold around 100,000 clones, with roughly 88% observed a single time. The specimen was blood. All receptors derive from a person between 18 and 75 years old in good health.

The rearrangement uses TRBV7-2 and TRBJ1-1; D is unresolved. CDR1 and CDR2 from the germline V gene are SGHTA and FQGNSA. The CDR3 has 14 amino acids. V was pared by 7 bases and J by 0 bases, with 12 bases between. This CDR3 is CASTLGLLNTEAFF. CDR3 sequence (DNA): TGTGCCAGCACCCTAGGGCTCTTGAACACTGAAGCTTTCTTT.

The gene calls are TRBV10-1 and TRBJ2-7; D remains ambiguous. Looked up from germline, CDR1 is WNHNN and CDR2 is SYGVQD (reference sequence). The ends were cut back, 2 bases at V and 0 bases at J, with 2 bases in the middle. The CDR3 spans 12 residues. CDR3 loop: CASSENSYEQYF. The CDR3 nucleotides read TGCGCCAGCAGTGAGAACTCCTACGAGCAGTACTTC.

The chain combines TRBV7-6 with TRBJ2-1; 7 bases align to TRBD2. Per germline, CDR1 SGHVS and CDR2 FNYEAQ. CDR3 length: 20 residues. J gave up 3 bases and V 2 bases, and 19 bases lay outside the gene matches. CDR3 sequence reads: CASSLRASGRSQDIYNEQFF. In nucleotides, the CDR3 is TGTGCCAGCAGCTTAAGGGCTAGCGGACGCTCCCAGGATATCTACAATGAGCAGTTCTTC.

This rearrangement joins TRBV10-3 to TRBJ2-7; 9 nucleotides match TRBD1. CDR3 length: 12 amino acids. Germline CDR1 and CDR2: ENHRY and SYGVKD. Trimming cost V 9 bases and J 5 bases; bases outside gene matches: 5. The CDR3 DNA is TGTGCCATAGGGACAGGGAATGACGAGCAGTACTTC. Translation gives CAIGTGNDEQYF.

The V gene is TRBV13, the J gene TRBJ1-2, with D uncertain. This CDR3 comprises 13 residues. Trimming pared 10 bases from V and 1 base from J, leaving 13 bases between. Germline V gene lookup returns CDR1 PRHDT and CDR2 FYEKMQ (reference sequence). This CDR3 reads CATLKTVNYGYTF. The DNA of the CDR3 is TGTGCCACCTTGAAAACGGTTAACTATGGCTACACCTTC.

This chain uses TRBV28 with TRBJ2-5; D not certain. The CDR3 totals 14 residues. Trimming removed 6 bases at V and 2 bases at J, with 13 bases between. Germline values: CDR1 MDHEN, CDR2 SYDVKM. CDR3 nucleotides: TGTGCCAGCAGCCCGAGTGGGCCGCAAGAGACCCAGTACTTC. As protein: CASSPSGPQETQYF.

The V and J genes are TRBV11-2 and TRBJ2-7; D might be TRBD1 (6 bases). CDR3 length equals 15 residues. Germline CDR1 SGHAT, CDR2 FQNNGV. The V and J ends lost 4 bases and 10 bases respectively, with 23 bases between them. Written as DNA, the CDR3 is TGTGCCAGCAGCTCATCCCGGGACACTAGAAGGGAACAGTACTTC. This translates into CASSSSRDTRREQYF.

This chain joins TRBV6-6 and TRBJ2-3, with D perhaps matching TRBD2 (5 bases). The germline CDR1 and CDR2 sequences are MNHNY and SVGAGI (reference sequence). The CDR3 is 15 residues long. V was pared by 8 bases and J by 5 bases, with 20 bases between. The CDR3 region is CASGTRLEAEDTQYF. CDR3 DNA sequence: TGTGCCAGCGGTACGAGACTGGAGGCGGAAGATACGCAGTATTTT.

The V and J genes are TRBV5-4 and TRBJ2-6; D remains ambiguous. Germline-derived CDR1 and CDR2 are SGHNT and YYREEE (reference sequence). Deletions cut 1 base from V and 0 bases from J, with 5 bases between. This CDR3 has 15 amino acids. CDR3 coding DNA: TGTGCCAGCAGCTTGTCGATCTCTGGGGCCAACGTCCTGACTTTC. Encoded protein: CASSLSISGANVLTF.

The chain has TRBV25-1 and TRBJ2-3, with a possible D match to TRBD1 (5 bases). CDR1 MGHDK and CDR2 SYGVNS come from the germline V gene. This CDR3 comprises 14 residues. The V gene lost 5 bases and the J gene lost 4 bases, with 13 bases spanning the gap. CDR3: CASSTAGNPDTQYF. The CDR3 region has the DNA TGTGCCAGCAGTACGGCAGGGAACCCAGATACGCAGTATTTT.